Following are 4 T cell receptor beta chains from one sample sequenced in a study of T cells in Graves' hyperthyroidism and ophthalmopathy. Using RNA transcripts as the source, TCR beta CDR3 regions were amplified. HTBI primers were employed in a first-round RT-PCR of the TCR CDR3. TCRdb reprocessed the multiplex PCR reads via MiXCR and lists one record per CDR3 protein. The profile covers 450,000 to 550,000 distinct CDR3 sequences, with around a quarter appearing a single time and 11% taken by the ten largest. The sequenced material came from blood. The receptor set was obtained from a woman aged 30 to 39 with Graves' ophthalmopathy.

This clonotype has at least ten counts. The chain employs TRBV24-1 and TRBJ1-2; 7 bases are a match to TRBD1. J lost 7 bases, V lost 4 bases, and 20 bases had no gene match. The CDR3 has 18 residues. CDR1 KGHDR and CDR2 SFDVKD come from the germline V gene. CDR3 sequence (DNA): TGTGCCACCAGTGACCCTCCCGGGACAGATTCCAGTGGGGGTGGCTACACCTTC. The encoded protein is CATSDPPGTDSSGGGYTF.

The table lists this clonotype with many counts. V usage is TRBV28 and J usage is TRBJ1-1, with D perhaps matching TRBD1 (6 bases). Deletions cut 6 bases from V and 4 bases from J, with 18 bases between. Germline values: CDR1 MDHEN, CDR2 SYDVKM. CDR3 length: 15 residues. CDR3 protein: CASSQNQGPPTEAFF. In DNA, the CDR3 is TGTGCCAGCAGCCAGAACCAGGGGCCCCCCACTGAAGCTTTCTTT.

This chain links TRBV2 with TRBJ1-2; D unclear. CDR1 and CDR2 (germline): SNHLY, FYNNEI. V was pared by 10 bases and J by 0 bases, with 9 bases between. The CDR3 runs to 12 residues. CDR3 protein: CATSLANYGYTF. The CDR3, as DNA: TGTGCCACTTCCTTAGCTAACTATGGCTACACCTTC.

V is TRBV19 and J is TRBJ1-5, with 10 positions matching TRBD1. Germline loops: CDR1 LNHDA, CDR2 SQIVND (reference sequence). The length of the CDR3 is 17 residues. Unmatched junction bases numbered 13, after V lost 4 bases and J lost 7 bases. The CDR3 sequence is CASSTRGDRGVWQPQHF. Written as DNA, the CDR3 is TGTGCCAGTAGTACCCGAGGGGACAGGGGTGTTTGGCAGCCCCAGCATTTT.